The text below deals with one T cell receptor (beta chain). How the authors handled the data: Amplified reference gene primers provided the basis for estimating nucleated cell counts. Generated by immunoSEQ multiplex PCR, the TCRdb table keeps only in-frame clones and is missing some. That table gives V, J and clone size, and the DNA gave D and trimming. Of approximately 31,000 clones listed, 65% to 90% are singletons. This sample is drawn from a study of blood T cell repertoires in COVID-19. Study overall: Material from acute and convalescent COVID-19 was sourced from the United States, Italy and Spain. PBMCs, B-cell-depleted T cells, or T cells were the source of the cDNA or gDNA that made up the material.

This clonotype was sampled from a woman aged 80 or over with active or convalescent COVID-19. Specimen: peripheral blood.

The CDR3 DNA follows: TGTGCCAGCACGCCTCGCGGGACCTTCAATCAGCCCCAGCATTTT. It specifies CASTPRGTFNQPQHF. The chain employs TRBV2 and TRBJ1-5, with D possibly matching TRBD1 (5 bases). The V gene's germline CDR1 is SNHLY and CDR2 FYNNEI. The CDR3 length is 15 residues. V was cut by 7 bases and J by 3 bases, with 16 bases left in between.